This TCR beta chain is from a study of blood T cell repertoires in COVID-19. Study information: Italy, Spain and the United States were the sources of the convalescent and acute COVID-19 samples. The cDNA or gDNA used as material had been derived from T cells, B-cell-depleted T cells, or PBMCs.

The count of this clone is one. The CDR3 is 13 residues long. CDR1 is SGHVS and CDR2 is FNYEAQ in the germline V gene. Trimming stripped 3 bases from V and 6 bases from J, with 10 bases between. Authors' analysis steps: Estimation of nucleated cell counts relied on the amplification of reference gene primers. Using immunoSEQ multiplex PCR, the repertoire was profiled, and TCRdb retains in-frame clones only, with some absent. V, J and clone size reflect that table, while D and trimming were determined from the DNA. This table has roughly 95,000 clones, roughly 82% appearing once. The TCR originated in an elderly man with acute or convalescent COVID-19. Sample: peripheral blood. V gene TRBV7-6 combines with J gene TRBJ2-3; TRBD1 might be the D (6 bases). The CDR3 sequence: CASSLGALDTQYF. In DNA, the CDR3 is TGTGCCAGCAGCTTGGGGGCGCTGGATACGCAGTATTTT.